Below are 32 T cell receptor beta chains sequenced from a single sample in a study of blood T cells in healthy people across ages. PCR was performed a second time for about 6 to 11 cycles using a sample-barcoded 5' primer and a J-beta primer mix. TCRdb independently ran MiXCR on the 5' RACE reads; one entry per CDR3 protein. The sample has fewer than 2 million distinct CDR3 sequences, roughly two fifths seen once; the top ten hold 20% to 25%. Material: blood. Receptor source: a human donor in good health.

This clonotype was seen only a few times. The CDR3 DNA is TGCAGCGTTGAAGTCACGGGAGGACGACGGACTGAAGCTTTCTTT. Protein: CSVEVTGGRRTEAFF. The chain recombines TRBV29-1 with TRBJ1-1; D ambiguous. V was clipped by 1 base and J by 5 bases, with 17 bases between them. The CDR3 is made up of 15 amino acids. Germline V gives CDR1 SQVTM, CDR2 ANQGSEA.

J is TRBJ2-5 and V is TRBV5-1; the D gene could be TRBD1 or TRBD2 (5 bases each). This CDR3 region has 10 residues. Germline V gives CDR1 SGHRS, CDR2 YFSETQ. The V end lost 4 bases, the J end lost 12 bases, and 10 bases lay between the germline ends. The CDR3 is CASSGDAEYF. The CDR3 DNA is TGCGCCAGCAGCGGGGACGCTGAGTACTTC.

The sample holds a few counts of this clonotype. This chain joins TRBV6-2 or TRBV6-3 and TRBJ2-5; TRBD2 aligns across 9 bases. The J call could be wrong; TRBJ2-7 is a better fit for the DNA end. The CDR3 runs 18 residues. From germline, CDR1 is MNHEY and CDR2 SVGEGT. This chain's CDR3 is CASSLTPYGGGDVFEQYF. The CDR3, as DNA: TGTGCCAGCAGCCTGACCCCATATGGCGGGGGGGACGTCTTCGAGCAGTACTTC.

At least ten counts were recorded for this clonotype. The rearrangement uses TRBV6-1 and TRBJ2-1; D perhaps matches TRBD1 (6 bases). Trimming left V 8 bases short and J 8 bases short, with 16 bases between. CDR3 size: 13 residues. From germline, CDR1 is MNHNS and CDR2 SASEGT. DNA for the CDR3: TGTGCCAGCCCTACACAACAGGGAGATGAGCAGTTCTTC. The encoded protein is CASPTQQGDEQFF.

This clonotype was observed a handful of times. This rearrangement joins TRBV20-1 to TRBJ2-1, with 7 bases fitting TRBD2. The CDR3 is 14 residues long. V lost 6 bases and J lost 8; bases outside the gene matches: 13. Germline loops: CDR1 DFQATT, CDR2 SNEGSKA (reference sequence). CDR3: CSAHLGGVGDEQFF. The DNA for the CDR3 is TGCAGTGCCCACCTTGGGGGGGTAGGGGATGAGCAGTTCTTC.

V is TRBV12-3 or TRBV12-4 and J is TRBJ1-2; maybe TRBD1 (6 bases). The CDR3 extends over 16 amino acids. V lost 1 base and J lost 5, with 17 bases in between. CDR3 amino acids: CASSLEGGPYDYGYTF. For the CDR3, the DNA is TGTGCCAGCAGTTTAGAGGGGGGACCCTACGATTATGGCTACACCTTC.

This clonotype is a singleton in its sample. This CDR3 reads CASSEGLDYEETQYF. For the CDR3, the DNA is TGTGCCAGCAGCGAGGGACTAGATTACGAAGAGACCCAGTACTTC. The V call is TRBV9, the J call TRBJ2-4; 8 bases map to TRBD2. The J call may be incorrect, as the DNA end agrees better with TRBJ2-5. The CDR3 extends over 15 amino acids. The V gene's germline CDR1 is SGDLS and CDR2 YYNGEE.

CDR3 sequence reads: CASSTGGHGTGELFF. The CDR3 DNA is TGTGCCAGCAGCACGGGGGGGCACGGCACCGGGGAGCTGTTTTTT. This rearrangement joins TRBV6-6 to TRBJ2-2; 8 nucleotides line up with TRBD2. CDR3 length equals 15 residues. The junction had 7 bases not matched to a gene; V was cut back by 6 bases and J by 4 bases. CDR1 is MNHNY and CDR2 is SVGAGI in the germline V gene (reference sequence).

This clonotype was picked up a small number of times. The chain couples TRBV5-1 to TRBJ2-7, with D perhaps matching TRBD1 (6 bases). CDR1 is SGHRS and CDR2 is YFSETQ in the germline V gene. V shed 2 bases and J shed 2 bases, with 11 bases lying between them. The CDR3 is 14 amino acids. The CDR3 coding sequence is TGCGCCAGCAGCTTATGGAACAGGGCCTACGAGCAGTACTTC. Its protein product is CASSLWNRAYEQYF. Full variable domain (rest looked up from reference TRBV5-1 and TRBJ2-7): KAGVTQTPRYLIKTRGQQVTLSCSPISGHRSVSWYQQTPGQGLQFLFEYFSETQRNKGNFPGRFSGRQFSNSRSEMNVSTLELGDSALYLCASSLWNRAYEQYFGPGTRLTVT.

This clonotype came up many times. The V call is TRBV6-5, the J call TRBJ2-1; 7 bases match TRBD1. The CDR3 is 14 amino acids. The germline V gene has CDR1 MNHEY and CDR2 SVGAGI. V was pared by 2 bases and J by 8 bases, with 6 bases of the junction left unmatched. The CDR3 DNA is TGTGCCAGCAGTTACCAAACAGGGGTTCATGAGCAGTTCTTC. The encoded protein is CASSYQTGVHEQFF.

In its sample, this clonotype was seen a few times. The chain combines TRBV5-1 with TRBJ2-7, with a tentative D call TRBD1 (6 bases). Looked up from germline, CDR1 is SGHRS and CDR2 is YFSETQ. V lost 3 bases and J lost 7, with 17 bases in between. The CDR3 consists of 14 residues. CDR3 coding DNA: TGCGCCAGCAGCTCGGGCGCAGGGGCATGGGAGCAGTACTTC. Amino acids: CASSSGAGAWEQYF. The full variable domain, its missing parts supplied by reference TRBV5-1 and TRBJ2-7, is KAGVTQTPRYLIKTRGQQVTLSCSPISGHRSVSWYQQTPGQGLQFLFEYFSETQRNKGNFPGRFSGRQFSNSRSEMNVSTLELGDSALYLCASSSGAGAWEQYFGPGTRLTVT.

This clonotype occurred a few times. The V and J genes are TRBV6-1 and TRBJ2-1, with a possible D match to TRBD2 (5 bases). CDR1 and CDR2 (germline): MNHNS, SASEGT. V gave up 6 bases and J gave up 5 bases, with 20 bases separating them. The CDR3 has 16 residues. CDR3 sequence: CASRGPRGSSDNEQFF. CDR3 nucleotides: TGTGCCAGCAGAGGGCCGAGAGGGTCGTCGGACAATGAGCAGTTCTTC.

This clonotype was detected only a few times. The J gene is TRBJ1-1, the V gene TRBV20-1, with D unclear. Germline CDR1 and CDR2: DFQATT and SNEGSKA (reference sequence). V was trimmed by 4 bases and J by 1 base, leaving 13 bases between them. The CDR3 runs 14 residues. The CDR3 spells CSAKLLVWNTEAFF. CDR3 coding DNA: TGCAGTGCTAAACTGCTAGTTTGGAACACTGAAGCTTTCTTT.

This clonotype has more than one count but fewer than ten. The chain has TRBV5-1 and TRBJ2-3; TRBD1 agrees at 7 bases. The CDR3 length is 16 residues. Per germline, CDR1 SGHRS and CDR2 YFSETQ. Trimming took 4 bases from V and 2 from J; bases not matched to a gene: 10. This CDR3 reads CASSPPETGNTDTQYF. For the CDR3, the DNA is TGCGCCAGCAGCCCTCCTGAGACAGGGAACACAGATACGCAGTATTTT. The full variable domain, in which reference TRBV5-1 and TRBJ2-3 provide the parts outside the CDR3, is KAGVTQTPRYLIKTRGQQVTLSCSPISGHRSVSWYQQTPGQGLQFLFEYFSETQRNKGNFPGRFSGRQFSNSRSEMNVSTLELGDSALYLCASSPPETGNTDTQYFGPGTRLTVL.

This clonotype was counted only a few times. The V and J genes are TRBV12-3 or TRBV12-4 and TRBJ2-5, with D possibly TRBD2 on 6 matching bases. The DNA matches TRBJ2-1 better at its end, which makes the J call doubtful. This CDR3 is built from 14 residues. The CDR3 spells CASSLAGLQETQFF. The DNA for the CDR3 is TGTGCCAGCAGTTTAGCGGGACTCCAAGAGACCCAGTTCTTC.

V is TRBV12-5 and J is TRBJ1-2; D is ambiguous. CDR1 is LGHNT and CDR2 is FRNRAP in the germline V gene. The length of the CDR3 is 8 residues. CDR3 region: CVKNGYTF. The CDR3 DNA sequence: TGTGTTAAGAATGGCTACACCTTC.

The table lists this clonotype with many counts. This chain uses TRBV4-2 with TRBJ1-6; 7 bases fit TRBD1. J gave up 0 bases and V 0 bases, and 8 bases lay outside the gene matches. Germline V lookup: CDR1 LGHNA, CDR2 YNFKEQ. The CDR3 is 19 residues long. DNA for the CDR3: TGTGCCAGCAGCCAAGACCCTCCGGGACAGAGCTCCTATAATTCACCCCTCCACTTT. This sequence encodes CASSQDPPGQSSYNSPLHF.

This clonotype showed up just a few times. The V gene is TRBV4-3, the J gene TRBJ1-2, with D possibly TRBD1 on 5 matching bases. Germline V gene lookup returns CDR1 LGHNA and CDR2 YSLEER. V lost 0 bases and J lost 1, with 12 bases in between. The CDR3 is 16 amino acids. CDR3 loop: CASSQEGPGRNYGYTF. Written as DNA, the CDR3 is TGCGCCAGCAGCCAAGAGGGACCAGGGCGTAACTATGGCTACACCTTC.

Remarks on this clonotype: A junction end diverges from the germline sequence, so it may reflect a read error. This CDR3 is CASNLDRSYEQYF. CDR3 DNA sequence: TGCGCCAGCAACTTGGACAGGAGTTACGAGCAGTACTTC. The J gene is TRBJ2-7, the V gene TRBV5-1; 7 nucleotides agree with TRBD1. The length of the CDR3 is 13 residues. The germline CDR1 and CDR2 sequences are SGHRS and YFSETQ.

This clonotype was seen at least ten times. V gene TRBV7-9 combines with J gene TRBJ1-2; no reliable D call. The CDR3 runs 11 residues. Germline V gene data show CDR1 as SEHNR and CDR2 as FQNEAQ (reference sequence). V shed 6 bases and J shed 1 base, with 3 bases lying between them. This chain's CDR3 is CASSINYGYTF. CDR3 in DNA: TGTGCCAGCAGTATTAACTATGGCTACACCTTC.

The J gene is TRBJ1-6, the V gene TRBV27; D might be TRBD1 (5 bases). Germline V lookup: CDR1 MNHEY, CDR2 SMNVEV (reference sequence). The CDR3 length is 14 residues. Trimming removed 3 bases from V and 10 bases from J, with 13 bases in between. The DNA for the CDR3 is TGTGCCAGCAGTTTCATGGGGCCTGGGTCACCCCTCCACTTT. This encodes CASSFMGPGSPLHF.

The chain carries TRBV20-1 and TRBJ1-6, with TRBD1 matching over 8 bases. The germline CDR1 and CDR2 sequences are DFQATT and SNEGSKA (reference sequence). The V gene end was trimmed by 0 bases and the J gene end by 5 bases; junction bases not matched to a gene: 3. This CDR3 is built from 15 residues. CDR3 sequence (DNA): TGCAGTGCTAGAGAGGCAGGGGGCAATAATTCACCCCTCCACTTT. This sequence encodes CSAREAGGNNSPLHF.

The J gene is TRBJ2-3, the V gene TRBV5-1; TRBD2 might be the D (5 bases). This CDR3 contains 15 residues. Germline-derived CDR1 and CDR2 are SGHRS and YFSETQ. The ends were cut back, 4 bases at V and 3 bases at J, with 15 bases in the middle. CDR3 sequence reads: CASSQRSGGTDTQYF. The CDR3 region has the DNA TGCGCCAGCAGCCAACGGTCCGGAGGTACAGATACGCAGTATTTT.

In regard to this clonotype: Just one base apart from a much larger clone, this may be a read error. This chain links TRBV4-1 with TRBJ2-3, with TRBD2 matching 12 bases. Germline assignment: CDR1 MGHRA and CDR2 YSYEKL. J was trimmed by 0 bases and V by 0 bases; bases with no gene match: 19. This CDR3 is built from 23 residues. The CDR3 reads CASSQDSLPTSGGYLSSTDTQYF. CDR3 nucleotide sequence: TGCGCCAGCAGCCAAGATTCGCTCCCCACTAGCGGGGGGTATCTTTCTAGCACAGATACGCAGTATTTT.

This clonotype came up once. The chain carries TRBV7-2 and TRBJ2-1, with a weak D call TRBD1 (6 bases). This CDR3 region has 16 residues. Germline-derived CDR1 and CDR2 are SGHTA and FQGNSA. Deletions cut 5 bases from V and 2 bases from J, with 16 bases between. CDR3 sequence reads: CASSPQSGTPYNEQFF. CDR3 coding DNA: TGTGCCAGCAGCCCCCAGTCCGGGACACCCTACAATGAGCAGTTCTTC.

V and J are TRBV7-3 and TRBJ2-3; unclear D gene. Germline V gives CDR1 SGHTA, CDR2 FQGTGA. The CDR3 spans 16 residues. V was clipped by 2 bases and J by 0 bases, with 12 bases between them. CDR3 bases: TGTGCCAGCAGCTTATCTCCAACAGCTAGCACAGATACGCAGTATTTT. This gives the protein CASSLSPTASTDTQYF. Full variable domain (missing parts from reference TRBV7-3 and TRBJ2-3): GAGVSQTPSNKVTEKGKYVELRCDPISGHTALYWYRQSLGQGPEFLIYFQGTGAADDSGLPNDRFFAVRPEGSVSTLKIQRTERGDSAVYLCASSLSPTASTDTQYFGPGTRLTVL.

This clonotype was recorded a few times. This chain joins TRBV6-2 or TRBV6-3 and TRBJ2-1; D could derive from TRBD1 or TRBD2 (5 bases each). This CDR3 contains 18 residues. With 2 bases removed from V and 6 bases from J, the gap between germline ends came to 23 bases. Germline loops: CDR1 MNHEY, CDR2 SVGEGT. CDR3 DNA: TGTGCCAGCAGTTACCCTATCATCCGGGACCATGGGCGCAATGAGCAGTTCTTC. As protein: CASSYPIIRDHGRNEQFF.

The chain joins TRBV11-2 to TRBJ2-7, with D possibly called TRBD1 or TRBD2 (6 bases each). Per the germline V gene, CDR1 is SGHAT and CDR2 is FQNNGV. V was shortened by 4 bases and J by 10 bases, with 26 bases between the two germline ends. The CDR3 has 16 residues. CDR3 nucleotides: TGTGCCAGCAGCTCACCCCGGAGGGGGGACAAGTACTTCCAGTACTTC. As protein: CASSSPRRGDKYFQYF. Variable domain in full (rest from reference TRBV11-2 and TRBJ2-7): EAGVAQSPRYKIIEKRQSVAFWCNPISGHATLYWYQQILGQGPKLLIQFQNNGVVDDSQLPKDRFSAERLKGVDSTLKIQPAKLEDSAVYLCASSSPRRGDKYFQYFGPGTRLTVT.

This rearrangement joins TRBV5-5 to TRBJ2-7; 8 nucleotides line up with TRBD1. This CDR3 has 16 amino acids. J gave up 5 bases and V 0 bases, and 10 bases lay outside the gene matches. Germline CDR1 reads SGHKS; CDR2 reads YYEKEE (reference sequence). The CDR3 loop is CASSLGGGQGLDEQYF. CDR3 nucleotide sequence: TGTGCCAGCAGCTTGGGAGGTGGACAGGGACTCGACGAGCAGTACTTC. The variable domain in full, with the rest retrieved from reference TRBV5-5 and TRBJ2-7, is DAGVTQSPTHLIKTRGQQVTLRCSPISGHKSVSWYQQVLGQGPQFIFQYYEKEERGRGNFPDRFSARQFPNYSSELNVNALLLGDSALYLCASSLGGGQGLDEQYFGPGTRLTVT.

Details on this clonotype: Its ends do not fully match the called genes, so a read error is possible. CDR3 region: CSARIPQTNRPQHF. Written as DNA, the CDR3 is TGCAGTGCTAGAATCCCTCAGACGAATCGGCCCCAGCATTTT. The J gene is TRBJ1-5, the V gene TRBV20-1; no firm D call. The CDR3 totals 14 residues. Per germline, CDR1 DFQATT and CDR2 SNEGSKA (reference sequence).

This clonotype appeared a few times. J is TRBJ2-5 and V is TRBV7-9; a weak D match, TRBD2 (7 bases). V was cut by 5 bases and J by 2 bases, with 18 bases left in between. The CDR3 contains 16 residues. Germline V CDR1 and CDR2: SEHNR, FQNEAQ (reference sequence). The CDR3 region has the DNA TGTGCCAGCAGCCCACCGCGGCGGGGGCTTCAAGAGACCCAGTACTTC. Protein: CASSPPRRGLQETQYF.

The V and J genes are TRBV7-8 and TRBJ2-6; the match to TRBD1 covers 8 bases. This CDR3 is 15 amino acids long. Germline V gene lookup returns CDR1 SGHVS and CDR2 FQNEAQ. J gave up 4 bases and V 5 bases, and 4 bases lay outside the gene matches. CDR3 sequence reads: CASSQTGVGANVLTF. CDR3 sequence (DNA): TGTGCCAGCAGCCAGACAGGGGTCGGGGCCAACGTCCTGACTTTC. The full variable domain, its missing parts supplied by reference TRBV7-8 and TRBJ2-6, is GAGVSQSPRYKVAKRGQDVALRCDPISGHVSLFWYQQALGQGPEFLTYFQNEAQLDKSGLPSDRFFAERPEGSVSTLKIQRTQQEDSAVYLCASSQTGVGANVLTFGAGSRLTVL.